This TCR beta chain was identified in a study of human T cells and chemical hapten exposure (TCRdb year 2021). For the wider study: For sensitization, 2% DPC in acetone was applied to a 2 cm by 2 cm area of upper inner arm skin. Patch testing on the upper back used Finn chambers containing 0.01% DPC, with scoring done after 6 days according to International Contact Dermatitis Research Group standards. Patients additionally received weekly therapeutic DPC doses to the scalp throughout the roughly 25-week study period. Peripheral blood TCR repertoire changes were tracked in vivo in alopecia patients during primary and secondary sensitization to the hapten diphenylcyclopropenone (DPC). Most of the patients in the cohort were female, and the cohort covered alopecia areata with under or over 50% scalp involvement, alopecia totalis and alopecia universalis. Twenty-nine alopecia patients provided blood for TCR sequencing at one to four time points (pre-sensitization, 2, 6 and 24 weeks). Blood samples were taken from patients before sensitization (week 0) and then at 2, 6 and about 24 weeks after DPC sensitization. Libraries were pooled for sequencing, and variation in per-sample TCR yields was attributed mainly to small differences in library volumes within the pool.

The germline V gene yields SNHLY for CDR1 and FYNNEI for CDR2. The CDR3 numbers 14 residues from cysteine through phenylalanine. This entry keeps only the CDR3 DNA: 42 bases, framed from base 1. V loses 2 bases of germline sequence and J loses 0 bases, and the interval between the two ends is 7 bases. Findings and caveats that apply to the study as a whole: Repeated subsampling changed both the strength of the expansion versus patch-test correlation and the threshold at which the correlation became significant. No change with DPC sensitization was found in the number of TCRs above 1 in 1000 frequency, and no evidence of global repertoire structure alterations was found. The number of PT1 expanded TCRs positively correlated with patch test score, significant at thresholds 8, 16 and 32 but not 4. Because all patients had alopecia, a presumed autoimmune disease, the immune response of the patients might differ from that of healthy individuals. Compared with pre-sensitization or healthy control sets, expanded TCRs formed significantly more large CDR3 similarity clusters, which is consistent with antigen-driven responses.

This clonotype has a count of ten or more. The clone's antigen remains unknown. No base qualities exist here, and no much larger clone lies one base off it. The method was RACE. This sample was sequenced with a NextSeq 500. During library preparation, unique molecular identifiers were attached to individual cDNA molecules so that TCRs could be counted quantitatively and reproducibly. From each blood RNA sample, both TCR alpha and TCR beta chains were sequenced. Concerning the study's data processing: A median of approximately 100,000 TCRs per sample was observed, with a range of roughly 23,224 to 700,000. V, J and CDR3 annotation of the TCR reads was carried out using the Decombinator software suite. Every sample was subsampled to the same number of TCRs (28,000) for the PS versus PT1 abundance plots. TCRs were defined as expanded if absent before sensitization and observed at least eight times at the 2-week time point. Through fastp at Q25 and MiXCR, TCRdb rebuilt clones from the public reads, retaining in-frame beta chains. Here each entry gathers all rows of one CDR3 protein and keeps the most common genes and DNA. The V and J calls were not made by the authors but by TCRdb's processing. Present in this sample are some 82,000 distinct CDR3 sequences, more than 6.5% of which were seen just once. Together, the top ten hold 1% to 1.5% of the sample.

The time point label of this sample denotes: patch test 2, 6 weeks after DPC sensitization. The sample's treatment or condition label is to be understood as: therapeutic diphenylcyclopropenone sensitization with weekly scalp DPC. At every patch-test visit, the blood draw took place before the patch test was put on. Patients were eligible if aged 18 to 70, diagnosed with alopecia and judged suitable for DPC therapy, and pregnant patients were excluded. Total RNA was isolated from unfractionated whole blood collected in Tempus Blood RNA tubes. The source of this sequence is a woman aged 25 to 39 with alopecia areata. Some clones in this sample may be carry-over from other donors' samples. Sequences were derived from whole blood, sampled in connection with sensitization to the hapten diphenylcyclopropenone (DPC). This chain is built from TRBV2 and TRBJ1-1, with no reliable assignment of the D segment. This receptor carries the CDR3 CASSENRLNTEAFF. At the DNA level, the sequence is TGTGCCAGCAGTGAAAACAGATTGAACACTGAAGCTTTCTTT.